This entry features one T cell receptor (beta chain) sequence. Its antigen is unidentified. The sample comes from a study of cytomegalovirus exposure and HLA in healthy donors. The CDR3 spans 15 residues. Trimming left V 3 bases short and J 1 base short, with 13 bases between. From germline, CDR1 is SGHTA and CDR2 FQGNSA. Study-wide results and limits: Later examination showed HLA-associated TCR beta chains had greater clonal expansion than equally common others. According to the study, 180 or so TCR beta chains were cytomegalovirus-associated. Only CMV serostatus was available as immune exposure information.

The PCR was carried out with 60 Vbeta primers and 13 Jbeta primers. Original methodology: About 10 million of tens of millions of unique TCR beta chains were shared, per a later count. The method was immunoSEQ multiplex PCR; TCRdb's version includes in-frame clones alone and lacks a portion of them. Clone size and V and J calls were adopted from that table, with D and trimming inferred from the DNA. This sample has roughly 96,000 clones, with about four fifths found just once. The TCR comes from a woman between 65 and 79 years old in good health and CMV-seropositive. The chain has TRBV7-2 and TRBJ2-7, with D tentatively TRBD1 (6 bases). The sample comprised PBMCs. CDR3 in amino acids: CASSFYTGQSYEQYF. CDR3 DNA: TGTGCCAGCAGCTTTTATACCGGACAGTCCTACGAGCAGTACTTC.